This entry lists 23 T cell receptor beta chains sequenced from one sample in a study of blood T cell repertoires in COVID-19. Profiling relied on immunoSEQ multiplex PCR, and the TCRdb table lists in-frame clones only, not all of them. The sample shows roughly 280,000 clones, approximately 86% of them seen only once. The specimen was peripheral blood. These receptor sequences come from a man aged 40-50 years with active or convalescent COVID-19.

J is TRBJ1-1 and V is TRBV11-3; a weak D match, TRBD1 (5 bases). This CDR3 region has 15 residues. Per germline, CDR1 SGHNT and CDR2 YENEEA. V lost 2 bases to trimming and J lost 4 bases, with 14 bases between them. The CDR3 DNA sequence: TGTGCCAGCAGCTTATTAAGGGGCCGGAGCACTGAAGCTTTCTTT. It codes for CASSLLRGRSTEAFF.

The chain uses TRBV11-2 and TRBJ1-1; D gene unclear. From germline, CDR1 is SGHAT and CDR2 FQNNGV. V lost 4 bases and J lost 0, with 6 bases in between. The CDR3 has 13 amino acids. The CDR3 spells CASSSTMNTEAFF. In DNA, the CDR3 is TGTGCCAGCAGCTCGACTATGAACACTGAAGCTTTCTTT.

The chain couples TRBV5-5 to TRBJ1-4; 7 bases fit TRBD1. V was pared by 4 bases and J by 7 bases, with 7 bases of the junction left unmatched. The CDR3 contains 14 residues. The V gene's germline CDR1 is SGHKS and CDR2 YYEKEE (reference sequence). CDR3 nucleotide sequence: TGTGCCAGCAGCACGGGACAGCCCGGTGAAAAACTGTTTTTT. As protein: CASSTGQPGEKLFF.

The CDR3 loop is CASSYSRGGLRTEAFF. DNA of the CDR3: TGTGCCAGCAGTTACTCGAGGGGGGGGCTGAGAACTGAAGCTTTCTTT. V is TRBV6-5 and J is TRBJ1-1; D possibly corresponds to TRBD1 (6 bases). The CDR3 consists of 16 residues. Germline-derived CDR1 and CDR2 are MNHEY and SVGAGI. With 0 bases removed from V and 5 bases from J, the gap between germline ends came to 16 bases.

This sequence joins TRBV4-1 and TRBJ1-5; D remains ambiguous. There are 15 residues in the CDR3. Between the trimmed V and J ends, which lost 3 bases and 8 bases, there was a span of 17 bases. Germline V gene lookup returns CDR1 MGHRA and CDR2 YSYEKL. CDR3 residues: CASSHRTDTMEPQHF. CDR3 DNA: TGCGCCAGCAGCCACCGTACTGATACTATGGAGCCCCAGCATTTT.

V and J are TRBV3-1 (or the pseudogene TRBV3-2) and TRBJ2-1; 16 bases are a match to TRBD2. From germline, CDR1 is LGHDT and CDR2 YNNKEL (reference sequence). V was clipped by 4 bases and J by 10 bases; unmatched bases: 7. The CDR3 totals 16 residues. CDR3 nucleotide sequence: TGTGCCAGCAGCCCCCCGGGACTAGCGGGAGGGCGGGAGCAGTTCTTC. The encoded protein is CASSPPGLAGGREQFF.

In nucleotides, the CDR3 is TGCAGTGCTAGTGTCGACACCGGGACAGGGGCCTACAATGAGCAGTTCTTC. It translates to CSASVDTGTGAYNEQFF. V is TRBV20-1 and J is TRBJ2-1; 10 positions agree with TRBD1. CDR1 DFQATT and CDR2 SNEGSKA come from the germline V gene (reference sequence). The CDR3 has 17 amino acids. After removal of 3 bases from V and 2 bases from J, the junction contained 10 bases not matched to a gene.

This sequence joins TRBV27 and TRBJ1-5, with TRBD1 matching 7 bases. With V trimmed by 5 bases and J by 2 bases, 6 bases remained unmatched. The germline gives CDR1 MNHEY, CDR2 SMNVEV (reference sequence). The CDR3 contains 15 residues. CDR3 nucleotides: TGTGCCAGCAGTGGGGACAGCATGGGCAATCAGCCCCAGCATTTT. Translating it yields CASSGDSMGNQPQHF.

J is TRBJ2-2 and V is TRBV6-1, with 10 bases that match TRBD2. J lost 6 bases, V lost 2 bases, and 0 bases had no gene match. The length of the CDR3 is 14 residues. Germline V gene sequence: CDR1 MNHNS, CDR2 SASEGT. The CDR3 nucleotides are TGTGCCAGCAGTGAACTAGCGGGAGCCGGGGAGCTGTTTTTT. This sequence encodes CASSELAGAGELFF.

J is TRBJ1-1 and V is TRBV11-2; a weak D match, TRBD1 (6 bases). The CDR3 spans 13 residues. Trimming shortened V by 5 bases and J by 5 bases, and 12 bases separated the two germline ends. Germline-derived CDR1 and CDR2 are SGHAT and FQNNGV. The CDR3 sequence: CASSPGRGTEAFF. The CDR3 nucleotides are TGTGCCAGCAGCCCAGGGAGGGGGACTGAAGCTTTCTTT.

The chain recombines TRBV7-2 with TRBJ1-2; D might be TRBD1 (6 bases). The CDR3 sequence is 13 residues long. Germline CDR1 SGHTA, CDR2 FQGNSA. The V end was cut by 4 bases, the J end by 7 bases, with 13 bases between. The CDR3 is CASSSTGQAGYTF. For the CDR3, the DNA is TGTGCCAGCAGCTCAACAGGGCAGGCTGGCTACACCTTC. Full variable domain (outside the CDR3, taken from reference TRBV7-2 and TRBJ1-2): GAGVSQSPSNKVTEKGKDVELRCDPISGHTALYWYRQSLGQGLEFLIYFQGNSAPDKSGLPSDRFSAERTGGSVSTLTIQRTQQEDSAVYLCASSSTGQAGYTFGSGTRLTVV.

CDR3 sequence: CASSESPPGQRYEQYF. DNA of the CDR3: TGCGCCAGCAGTGAGTCGCCCCCGGGACAGCGTTACGAGCAGTACTTC. The genes are TRBV10-2 and TRBJ2-7, with TRBD1 matching 7 bases. Germline CDR1 and CDR2: WSHSY and SAAADI. This CDR3 has 16 residues. The junction had 9 bases not matched to a gene; V was cut back by 0 bases and J by 4 bases.

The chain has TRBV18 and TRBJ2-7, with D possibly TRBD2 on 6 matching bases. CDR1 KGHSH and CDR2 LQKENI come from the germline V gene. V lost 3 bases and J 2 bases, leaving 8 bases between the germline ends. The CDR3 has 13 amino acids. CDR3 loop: CASSPGLTYEQYF. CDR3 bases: TGTGCCAGCTCACCGGGACTGACCTACGAGCAGTACTTC.

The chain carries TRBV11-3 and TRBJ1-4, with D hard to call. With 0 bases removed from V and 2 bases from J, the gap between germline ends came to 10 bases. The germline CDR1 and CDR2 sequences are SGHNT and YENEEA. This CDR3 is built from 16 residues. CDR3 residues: CASSLDPRRTNEKLFF. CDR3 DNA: TGTGCCAGCAGCTTAGATCCCCGGCGGACTAATGAAAAACTGTTTTTT.

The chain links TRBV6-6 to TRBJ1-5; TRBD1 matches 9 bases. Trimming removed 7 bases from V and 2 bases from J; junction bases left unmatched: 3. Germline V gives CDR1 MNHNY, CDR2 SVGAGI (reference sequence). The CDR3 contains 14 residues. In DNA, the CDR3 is TGTGCCAGCAAAACAGGGGGCGGCAATCAGCCCCAGCATTTT. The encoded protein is CASKTGGGNQPQHF.

The CDR3 coding sequence is TGCAGTGCTAGTTACGCGGGGCTCCGTACCCAGCATTTT. Its protein product is CSASYAGLRTQHF. The chain links TRBV20-1 to TRBJ1-5, with D perhaps matching TRBD1 (5 bases). V gave up 3 bases and J gave up 11 bases, with 17 bases separating them. Per germline, CDR1 DFQATT and CDR2 SNEGSKA (reference sequence). The CDR3 covers 13 residues.

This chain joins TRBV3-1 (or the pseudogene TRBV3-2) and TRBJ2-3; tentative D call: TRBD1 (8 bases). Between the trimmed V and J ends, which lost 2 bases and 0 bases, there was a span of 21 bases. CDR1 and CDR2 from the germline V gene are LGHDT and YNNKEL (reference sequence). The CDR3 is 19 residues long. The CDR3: CASSQNRGGRKYSTDTQYF. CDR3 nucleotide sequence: TGTGCCAGCAGCCAAAACAGGGGGGGAAGAAAATATAGCACAGATACGCAGTATTTT.

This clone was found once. In DNA form, the CDR3 reads TGTGCCAGCAGCTCAACCGGGATGAGGGTTGGTGAAAAACTGTTTTTT. Protein product: CASSSTGMRVGEKLFF. The chain employs TRBV7-6 and TRBJ1-4, with D unresolved. Germline V CDR1 and CDR2: SGHVS, FNYEAQ. Deletions cut 4 bases from V and 7 bases from J, with 19 bases between. The CDR3 extends over 16 amino acids.

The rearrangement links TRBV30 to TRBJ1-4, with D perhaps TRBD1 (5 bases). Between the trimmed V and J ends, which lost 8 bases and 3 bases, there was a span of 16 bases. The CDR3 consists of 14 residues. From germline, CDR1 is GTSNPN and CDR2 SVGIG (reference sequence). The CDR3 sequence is CARTDSASNEKLFF. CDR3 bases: TGTGCCCGGACTGACAGCGCCTCTAATGAAAAACTGTTTTTT.

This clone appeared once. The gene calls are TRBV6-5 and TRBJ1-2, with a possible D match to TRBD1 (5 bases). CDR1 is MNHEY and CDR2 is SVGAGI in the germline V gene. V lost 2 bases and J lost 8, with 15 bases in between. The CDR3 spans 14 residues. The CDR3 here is CASSYVGGLGGYTF. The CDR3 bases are TGTGCCAGCAGTTACGTCGGGGGGTTAGGAGGCTACACCTTC.

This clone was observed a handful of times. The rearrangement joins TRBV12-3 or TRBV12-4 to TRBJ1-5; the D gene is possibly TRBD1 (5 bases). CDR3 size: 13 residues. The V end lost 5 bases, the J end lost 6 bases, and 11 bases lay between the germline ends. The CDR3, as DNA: TGTGCCAGCAGTCAGGGTCGAGTTCAGCCCCAGCATTTT. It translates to CASSQGRVQPQHF.

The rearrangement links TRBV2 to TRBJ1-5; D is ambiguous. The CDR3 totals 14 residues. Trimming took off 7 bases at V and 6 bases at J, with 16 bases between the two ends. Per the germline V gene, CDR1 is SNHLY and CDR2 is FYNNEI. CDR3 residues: CASNPKVEAQPQHF. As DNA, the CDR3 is TGTGCCAGCAATCCGAAGGTAGAGGCTCAGCCCCAGCATTTT.

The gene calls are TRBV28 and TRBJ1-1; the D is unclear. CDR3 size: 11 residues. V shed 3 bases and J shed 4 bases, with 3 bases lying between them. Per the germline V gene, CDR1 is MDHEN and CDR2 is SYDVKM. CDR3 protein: CASSFGTEAFF. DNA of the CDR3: TGTGCCAGCAGTTTCGGCACTGAAGCTTTCTTT.